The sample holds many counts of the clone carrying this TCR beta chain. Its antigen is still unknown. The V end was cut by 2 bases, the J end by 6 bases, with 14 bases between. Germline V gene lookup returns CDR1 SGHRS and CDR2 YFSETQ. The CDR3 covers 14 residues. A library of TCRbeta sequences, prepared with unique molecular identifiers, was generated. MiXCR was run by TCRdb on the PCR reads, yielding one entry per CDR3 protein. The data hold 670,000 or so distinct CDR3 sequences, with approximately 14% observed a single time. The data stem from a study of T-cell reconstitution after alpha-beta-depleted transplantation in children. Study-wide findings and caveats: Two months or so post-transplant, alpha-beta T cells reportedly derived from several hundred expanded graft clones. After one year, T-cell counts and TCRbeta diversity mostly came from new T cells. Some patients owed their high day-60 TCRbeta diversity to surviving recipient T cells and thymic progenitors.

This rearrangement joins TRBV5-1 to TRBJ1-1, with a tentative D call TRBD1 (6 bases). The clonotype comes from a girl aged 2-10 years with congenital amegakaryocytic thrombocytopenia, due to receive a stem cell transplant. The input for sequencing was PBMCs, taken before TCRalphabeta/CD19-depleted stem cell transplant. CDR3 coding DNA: TGCGCCAGCAGCTTCACAGGGTTCGAGGCTGAAGCTTTCTTT. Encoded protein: CASSFTGFEAEAFF.